The clone carrying this TCR beta chain was seen many times. Time point of the sample: newly diagnosed GD, antithyroid drugs for less than 3 months. PBMCs were the source of the RNA used for TCR sequencing. These data come from a study of regulatory T cells in long-lasting Graves disease. The V and J ends lost 2 bases and 3 bases respectively, with 22 bases between them. The germline CDR1 and CDR2 sequences are SEHNR and FQNEAQ (reference sequence). This CDR3 is 18 amino acids long. Both iRepertoire HTBI primers and Arm-PCR of CDR3 regions were used to build the TCR beta libraries. In the authors' workflow: Some 57 TRBV and roughly 13 TRBJ segments were identified across samples. TCRdb reprocessed the multiplex PCR reads with MiXCR, giving one entry per CDR3 protein. The V and J calls and clone size come from TCRdb's table, not from the authors' own analysis. The repertoire holds hundreds of thousands of distinct CDR3 sequences, with less than 20% as singletons.

These data also formed part of another study, on T cells in Graves' hyperthyroidism and ophthalmopathy.

The sequence came from a woman in her 30s with Graves disease. The J gene is TRBJ2-5, the V gene TRBV7-9; D tentatively reads TRBD1 or TRBD2 (5 bases each). The sequencing used peripheral blood mononuclear cells (PBMCs), collected at new diagnosis, from a patient treated with antithyroid drugs. As DNA, the CDR3 is TGTGCCAGCAGCTTATTTTGGGGGACCCCCGGAGTGGAAGAGACCCAGTACTTC. Protein product: CASSLFWGTPGVEETQYF.